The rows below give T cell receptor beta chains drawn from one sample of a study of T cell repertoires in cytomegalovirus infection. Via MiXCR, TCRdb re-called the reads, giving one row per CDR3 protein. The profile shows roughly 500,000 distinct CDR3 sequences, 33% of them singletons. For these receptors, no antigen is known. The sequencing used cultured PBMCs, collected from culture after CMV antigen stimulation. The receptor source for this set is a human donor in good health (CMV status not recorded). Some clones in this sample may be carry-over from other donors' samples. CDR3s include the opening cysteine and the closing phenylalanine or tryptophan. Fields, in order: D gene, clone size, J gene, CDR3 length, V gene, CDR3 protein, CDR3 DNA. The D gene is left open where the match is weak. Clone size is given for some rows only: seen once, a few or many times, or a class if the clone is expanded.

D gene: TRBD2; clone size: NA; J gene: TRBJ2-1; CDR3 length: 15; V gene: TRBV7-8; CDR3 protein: CASSLWTSGSSEQFF; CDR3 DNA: TGTGCCAGCAGCTTATGGACTAGCGGGAGTAGTGAGCAGTTCTTC
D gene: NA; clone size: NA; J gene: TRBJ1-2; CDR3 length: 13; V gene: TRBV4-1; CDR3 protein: CASSQLPGDLGTF; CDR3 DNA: TGCGCCAGCAGCCAACTCCCAGGGGATCTCGGGACCTTC
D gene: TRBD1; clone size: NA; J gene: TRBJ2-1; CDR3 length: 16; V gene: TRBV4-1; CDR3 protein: CASSQAVTGVGNEQFF; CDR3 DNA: TGCGCCAGCAGCCAAGCCGTAACAGGGGTGGGCAATGAGCAGTTCTTC
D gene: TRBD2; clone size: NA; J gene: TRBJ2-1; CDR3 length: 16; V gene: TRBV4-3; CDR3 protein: CASSQGWGREVGEQFF; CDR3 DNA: TGCGCCAGCAGCCAGGGGTGGGGGCGGGAGGTTGGTGAGCAGTTCTTC
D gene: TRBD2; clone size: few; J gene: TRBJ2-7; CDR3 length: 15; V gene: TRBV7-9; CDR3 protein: CANPHTSGVTLEQYF; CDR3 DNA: TGTGCCAACCCCCATACTAGCGGGGTTACTCTCGAGCAGTACTTC
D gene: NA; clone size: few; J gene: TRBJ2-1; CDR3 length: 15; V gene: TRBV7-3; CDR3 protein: CASSLTSQGTHEQFF; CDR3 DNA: TGTGCCAGCAGCTTAACGTCCCAGGGTACCCATGAGCAGTTCTTC
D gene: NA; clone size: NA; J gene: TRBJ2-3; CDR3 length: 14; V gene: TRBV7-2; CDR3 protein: CASSLGSTTDTQYF; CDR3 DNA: TGTGCCAGCAGCTTAGGTTCTACCACAGATACGCAGTATTTT
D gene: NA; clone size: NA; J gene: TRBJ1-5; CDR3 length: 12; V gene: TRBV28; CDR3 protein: CASSLEVEPQHF; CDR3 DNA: TGTGCCAGCAGTTTAGAGGTTGAGCCCCAGCATTTT
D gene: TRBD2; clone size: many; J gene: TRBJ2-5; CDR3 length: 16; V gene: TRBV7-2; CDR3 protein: CASSKGAGGLQETQYF; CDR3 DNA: TGTGCCAGCAGCAAAGGGGCGGGAGGGCTCCAAGAGACCCAGTACTTC
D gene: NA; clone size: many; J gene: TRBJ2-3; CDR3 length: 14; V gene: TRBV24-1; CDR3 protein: CATSDSGGSDTQYF; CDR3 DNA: TGTGCCACCAGTGATTCTGGGGGTTCAGATACGCAGTATTTT
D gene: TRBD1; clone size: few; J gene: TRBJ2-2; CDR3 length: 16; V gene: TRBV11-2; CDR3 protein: CASKTDRGRNTGELFF; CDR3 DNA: TGTGCCAGCAAAACCGACAGGGGTAGAAACACCGGGGAGCTGTTTTTT
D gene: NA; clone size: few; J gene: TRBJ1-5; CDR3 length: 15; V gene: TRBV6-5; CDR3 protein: CASSYSVQGHQPQHF; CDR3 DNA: TGTGCCAGCAGTTACTCTGTCCAGGGGCATCAGCCCCAGCATTTT
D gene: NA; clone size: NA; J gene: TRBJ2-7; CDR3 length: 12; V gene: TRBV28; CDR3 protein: CASQIGSYEQYF; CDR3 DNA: TGTGCCAGCCAAATCGGCTCCTACGAGCAGTACTTC
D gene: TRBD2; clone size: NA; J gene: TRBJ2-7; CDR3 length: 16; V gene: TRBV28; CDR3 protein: CASSSPTSGWSYEQYF; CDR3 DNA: TGTGCCAGCAGTTCACCGACTAGCGGATGGAGCTACGAGCAGTACTTC
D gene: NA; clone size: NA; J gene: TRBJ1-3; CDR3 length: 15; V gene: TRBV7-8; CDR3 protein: CASSTRPGGGNTIYF; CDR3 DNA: TGTGCCAGCAGCACCCGACCCGGGGGTGGAAACACCATATATTTT
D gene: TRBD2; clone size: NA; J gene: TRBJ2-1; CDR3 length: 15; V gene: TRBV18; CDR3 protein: CASSPLAGVSDEQFF; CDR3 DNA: TGTGCCAGCTCACCACTGGCGGGAGTTTCGGATGAGCAGTTCTTC
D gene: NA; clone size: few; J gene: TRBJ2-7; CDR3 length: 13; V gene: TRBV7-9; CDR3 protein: CASSLQGGSEQYF; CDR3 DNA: TGTGCCAGCAGCTTACAAGGGGGAAGCGAGCAGTACTTC
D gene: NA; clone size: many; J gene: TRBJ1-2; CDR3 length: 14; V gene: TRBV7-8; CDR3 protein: CASSALGNDYGYTF; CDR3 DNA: TGTGCCAGCAGCGCCTTGGGGAACGACTATGGCTACACCTTC
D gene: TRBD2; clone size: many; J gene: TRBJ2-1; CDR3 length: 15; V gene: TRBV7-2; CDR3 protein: CASSLAPTSDNEQFF; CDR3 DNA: TGTGCCAGCAGCTTAGCGCCGACTAGCGACAATGAGCAGTTCTTC
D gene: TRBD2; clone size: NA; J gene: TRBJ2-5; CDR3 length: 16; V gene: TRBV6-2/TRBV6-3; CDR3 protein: CASSYPGLAGGETQYF; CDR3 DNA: TGTGCCAGCAGTTACCCGGGACTAGCGGGTGGTGAGACCCAGTACTTC
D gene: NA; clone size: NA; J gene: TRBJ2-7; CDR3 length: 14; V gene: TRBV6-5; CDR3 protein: CASTPVGGSYEQYF; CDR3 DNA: TGTGCCAGCACCCCCGTTGGTGGGTCCTACGAGCAGTACTTC
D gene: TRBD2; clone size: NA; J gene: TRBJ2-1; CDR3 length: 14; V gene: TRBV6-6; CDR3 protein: CASRLAGGRNEQFF; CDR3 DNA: TGTGCCAGCAGGCTAGCGGGAGGTCGTAATGAGCAGTTCTTC
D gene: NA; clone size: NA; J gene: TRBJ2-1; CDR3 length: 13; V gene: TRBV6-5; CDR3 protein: CASSYVERAEQFF; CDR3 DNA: TGTGCCAGCAGTTACGTCGAGAGGGCGGAGCAGTTCTTC
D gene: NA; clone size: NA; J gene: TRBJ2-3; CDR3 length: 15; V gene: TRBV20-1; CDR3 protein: CSARDLRETTDTQYF; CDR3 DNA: TGCAGTGCTAGAGATCTGAGAGAAACCACAGATACGCAGTATTTT
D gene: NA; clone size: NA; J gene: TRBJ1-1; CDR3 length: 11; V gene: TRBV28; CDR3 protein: CASSLIGEAFF; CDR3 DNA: TGTGCCAGCAGTTTAATAGGGGAAGCTTTCTTT
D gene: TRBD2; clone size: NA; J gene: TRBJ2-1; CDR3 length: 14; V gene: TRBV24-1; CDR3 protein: CATRGLAGATEQFF; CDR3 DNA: TGTGCCACCAGAGGACTAGCGGGAGCGACTGAGCAGTTCTTC
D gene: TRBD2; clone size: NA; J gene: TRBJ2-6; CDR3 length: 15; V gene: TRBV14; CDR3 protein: CASSRQRWEGDVLTF; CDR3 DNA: TGTGCCAGCAGCCGCCAAAGGTGGGAGGGCGACGTCCTGACTTTC
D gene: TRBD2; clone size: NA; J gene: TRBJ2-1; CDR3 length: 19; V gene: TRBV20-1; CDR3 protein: CSAKREGAGLAGAKAEQFF; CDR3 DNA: TGCAGTGCTAAAAGAGAGGGTGCTGGGCTAGCGGGAGCTAAGGCTGAGCAGTTCTTC
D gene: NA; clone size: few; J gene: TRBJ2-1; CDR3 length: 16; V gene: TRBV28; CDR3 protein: CASSSRTAIAGNEQFF; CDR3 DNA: TGTGCCAGCAGTTCCAGGACTGCTATTGCTGGGAATGAGCAGTTCTTC
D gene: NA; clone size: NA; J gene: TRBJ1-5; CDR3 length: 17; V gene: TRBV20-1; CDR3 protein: CSAREPSGQSSNQPQHF; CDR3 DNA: TGCAGTGCTAGAGAGCCGTCCGGACAGAGTAGCAATCAGCCCCAGCATTTT
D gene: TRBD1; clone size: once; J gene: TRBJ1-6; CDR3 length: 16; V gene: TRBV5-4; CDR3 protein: CASSRDGTGSGSPLHF; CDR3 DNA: TGTGCCAGCAGCCGCGATGGGACAGGGTCCGGGTCACCCCTCCACTTT
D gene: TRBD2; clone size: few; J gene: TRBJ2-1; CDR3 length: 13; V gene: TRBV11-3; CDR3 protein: CASSLVRGREEFF; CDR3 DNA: TGTGCCAGCAGCTTAGTTCGCGGGAGGGAGGAGTTCTTC
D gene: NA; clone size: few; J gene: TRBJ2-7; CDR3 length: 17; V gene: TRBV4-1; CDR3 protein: CASSQITQGTSAYEQYF; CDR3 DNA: TGTGCCAGCAGCCAGATCACACAGGGGACTTCCGCCTACGAGCAGTACTTC
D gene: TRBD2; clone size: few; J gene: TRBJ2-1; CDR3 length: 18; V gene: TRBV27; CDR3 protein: CASSFRRTSGRARDEQFF; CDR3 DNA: TGTGCCAGCAGTTTTCGTCGGACTAGCGGGAGGGCGAGGGATGAGCAGTTCTTC
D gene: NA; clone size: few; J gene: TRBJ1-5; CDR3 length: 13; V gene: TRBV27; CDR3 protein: CASSLRAQQPQHF; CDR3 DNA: TGTGCCAGCAGTTTGAGAGCTCAACAGCCCCAGCATTTT
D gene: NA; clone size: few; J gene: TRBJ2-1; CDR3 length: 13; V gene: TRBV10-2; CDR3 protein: CASSPPGVNEQFF; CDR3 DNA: TGCGCCAGCAGTCCCCCAGGGGTCAATGAGCAGTTCTTC
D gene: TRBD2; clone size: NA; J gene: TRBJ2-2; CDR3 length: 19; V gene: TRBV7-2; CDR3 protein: CASSPGLAGGRWNTGELFF; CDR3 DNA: TGTGCCAGCAGCCCGGGACTAGCGGGAGGGAGATGGAACACCGGGGAGCTGTTTTTT
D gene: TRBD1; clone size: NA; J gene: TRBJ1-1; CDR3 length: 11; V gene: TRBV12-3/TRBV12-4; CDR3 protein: CASSRGGFAFF; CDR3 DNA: TGTGCCAGCAGCAGGGGGGGGTTCGCTTTCTTT
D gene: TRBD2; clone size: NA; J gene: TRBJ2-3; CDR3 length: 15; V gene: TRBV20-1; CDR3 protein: CSAREGSGSLDTQYF; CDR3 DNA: TGCAGTGCTAGAGAGGGTAGCGGGAGTCTGGATACGCAGTATTTT
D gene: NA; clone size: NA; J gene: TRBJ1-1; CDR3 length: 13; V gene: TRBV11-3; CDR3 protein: CASSPKRYTEAFF; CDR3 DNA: TGTGCCAGCAGCCCTAAGAGGTACACTGAAGCTTTCTTT
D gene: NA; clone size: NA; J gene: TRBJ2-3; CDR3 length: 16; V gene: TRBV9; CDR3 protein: CASSVGLGDLSDTQYF; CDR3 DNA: TGTGCCAGCAGCGTAGGACTAGGGGATCTTTCAGATACGCAGTATTTT
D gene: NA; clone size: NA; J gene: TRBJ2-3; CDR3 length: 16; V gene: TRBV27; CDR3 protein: CASSLSSGAGTDTQYF; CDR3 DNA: TGTGCCAGCAGTTTATCCTCGGGAGCCGGCACAGATACGCAGTATTTT
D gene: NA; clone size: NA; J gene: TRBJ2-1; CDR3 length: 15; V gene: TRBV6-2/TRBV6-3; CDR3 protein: CASSRTRTSYNEQFF; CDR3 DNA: TGTGCCAGCAGTCGGACCCGGACCTCCTACAATGAGCAGTTCTTC
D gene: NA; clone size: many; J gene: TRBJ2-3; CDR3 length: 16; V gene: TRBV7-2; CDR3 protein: CASSFQGRAGTDTQYF; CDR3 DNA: TGTGCCAGCAGCTTCCAAGGGCGGGCGGGCACAGATACGCAGTATTTT
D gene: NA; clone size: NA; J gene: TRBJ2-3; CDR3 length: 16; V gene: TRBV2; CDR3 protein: CASLLGLATSTDTQYF; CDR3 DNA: TGTGCCAGTCTCCTGGGGCTAGCGACTAGCACAGATACGCAGTATTTT
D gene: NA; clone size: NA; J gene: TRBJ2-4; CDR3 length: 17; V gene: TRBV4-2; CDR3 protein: CASSQELGTGAKNIQYF; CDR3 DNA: TGTGCCAGCAGCCAAGAATTAGGAACGGGAGCCAAAAACATTCAGTACTTC
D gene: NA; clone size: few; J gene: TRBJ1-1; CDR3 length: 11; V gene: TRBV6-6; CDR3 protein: CASSPGYEAFF; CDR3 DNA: TGTGCCAGCAGTCCTGGTTATGAAGCTTTCTTT
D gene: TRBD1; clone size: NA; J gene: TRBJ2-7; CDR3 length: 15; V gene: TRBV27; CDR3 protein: CASSSLPQGAEEQYF; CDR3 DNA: TGTGCCAGCAGTTCCCTACCCCAGGGGGCGGAAGAGCAGTACTTC
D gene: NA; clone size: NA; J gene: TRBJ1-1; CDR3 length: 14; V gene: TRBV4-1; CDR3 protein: CASSQNREAAEAFF; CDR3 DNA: TGCGCCAGCAGCCAAAACAGGGAGGCCGCTGAAGCTTTCTTT
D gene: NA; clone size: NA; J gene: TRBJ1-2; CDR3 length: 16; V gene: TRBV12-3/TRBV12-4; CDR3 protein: CASSRESGVLNYGYTF; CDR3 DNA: TGTGCCAGCAGTCGAGAATCAGGGGTTTTGAACTATGGCTACACCTTC
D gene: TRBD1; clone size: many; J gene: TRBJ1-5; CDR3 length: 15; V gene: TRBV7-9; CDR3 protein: CASSPTGGSNQPQHF; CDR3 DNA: TGTGCCAGCAGCCCAACAGGGGGAAGCAATCAGCCCCAGCATTTT
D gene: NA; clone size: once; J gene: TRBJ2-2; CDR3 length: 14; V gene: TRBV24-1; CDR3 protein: CATSGGLNTEELFF; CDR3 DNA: TGTGCCACCAGTGGAGGACTGAACACCGAGGAGCTGTTTTTT
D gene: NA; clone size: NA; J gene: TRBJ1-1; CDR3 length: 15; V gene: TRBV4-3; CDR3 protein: CASSQARYVNAEAFF; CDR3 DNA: TGCGCCAGCAGCCAAGCCCGTTATGTGAACGCTGAAGCTTTCTTT
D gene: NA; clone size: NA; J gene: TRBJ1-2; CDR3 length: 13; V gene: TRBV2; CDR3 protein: CASGRPGTYGYTF; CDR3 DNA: TGTGCCAGCGGCAGACCGGGGACATATGGCTACACCTTC
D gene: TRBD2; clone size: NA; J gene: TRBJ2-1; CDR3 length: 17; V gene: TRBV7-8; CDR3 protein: CASSSTATSEPYNEQFF; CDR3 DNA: TGTGCCAGCAGCTCGACAGCCACTAGCGAGCCCTACAATGAGCAGTTCTTC
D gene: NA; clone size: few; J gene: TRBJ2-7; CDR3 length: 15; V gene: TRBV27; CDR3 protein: CASSLSGPGAYEQYF; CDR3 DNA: TGTGCCAGCAGTTTATCGGGGCCGGGGGCCTACGAGCAGTACTTC
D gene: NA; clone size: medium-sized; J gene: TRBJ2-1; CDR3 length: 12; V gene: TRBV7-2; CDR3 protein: CASSLDLSEQFF; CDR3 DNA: TGTGCCAGCAGCTTAGATTTGAGTGAGCAGTTCTTC